This TCR beta chain was captured by sequencing in a study of control samples from healthy donors and cancer patients. The CDR3 extends over 12 amino acids. V shed 6 bases and J 11 bases; nucleotides not matched to a gene: 8. Assay used: immunoSEQ multiplex PCR; TCRdb lists only in-frame clones, some missing. Counted here are under 95,000 clones, more than 80% occurring once; the ten biggest clones make up roughly 16%. A few counts support this clone. The origin of this receptor is a man aged 50 to 59 in good health. The sample was blood. V usage is TRBV12-3 or TRBV12-4 and J usage is TRBJ2-3; 7 nucleotides agree with TRBD1. The CDR3 region has the DNA TGTGCCAGCAGCTCAGACAGGGTGAAGCAGTATTTT. This codes for CASSSDRVKQYF.